This T cell receptor (beta chain) was captured in a study of OX40 agonist ivuxolimab in advanced cancers. About the research overall: Partial responses occurred in Three dose-escalation patients, one with hepatocellular carcinoma and two with cutaneous melanoma.

General study points: What antigens the expanded peripheral T cells recognized was never established.

V gave up 5 bases and J gave up 5 bases, with 9 bases separating them. The CDR3 covers 12 residues. In germline, CDR1 is SGHTA, CDR2 FQGNSA. Using immunoSEQ multiplex PCR, the repertoire was profiled, and TCRdb retains in-frame clones only, with some absent. The table records 150,000 to 170,000 clones, 90% to 95% of them present only once. As regards this clone: Its antigen is undetermined.

The sequenced sample was CD4+ or CD8+ T cells sorted from blood, obtained in a trial of the OX40 agonist ivuxolimab. The sequence came from an adult with an advanced solid tumor such as melanoma, head and neck, liver or kidney cancer. V is TRBV7-2 and J is TRBJ2-5; a possible D gene is TRBD2 (5 bases). In nucleotides, the CDR3 is TGTGCCAGCAGCCGAGACTATGAGACCCAGTACTTC. Its translation: CASSRDYETQYF.